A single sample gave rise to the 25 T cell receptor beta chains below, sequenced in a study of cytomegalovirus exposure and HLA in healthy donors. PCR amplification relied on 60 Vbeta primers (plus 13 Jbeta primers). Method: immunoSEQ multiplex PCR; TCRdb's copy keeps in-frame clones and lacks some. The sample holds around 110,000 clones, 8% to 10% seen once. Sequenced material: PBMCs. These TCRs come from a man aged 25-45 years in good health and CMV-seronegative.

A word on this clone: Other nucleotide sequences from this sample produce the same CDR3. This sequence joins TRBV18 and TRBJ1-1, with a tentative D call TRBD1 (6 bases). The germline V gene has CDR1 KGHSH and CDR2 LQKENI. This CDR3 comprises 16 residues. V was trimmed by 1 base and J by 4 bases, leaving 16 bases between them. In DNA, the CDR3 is TGTGCCAGCTCACCACGGAGGAGGGGGGGCTCCACTGAAGCTTTCTTT. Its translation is CASSPRRRGGSTEAFF.

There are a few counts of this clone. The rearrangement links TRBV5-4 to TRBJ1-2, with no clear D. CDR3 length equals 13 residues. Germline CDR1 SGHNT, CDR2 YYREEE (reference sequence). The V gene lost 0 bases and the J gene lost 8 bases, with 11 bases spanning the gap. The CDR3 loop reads CASSLAGTRGYTF. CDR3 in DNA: TGTGCCAGCAGCTTGGCAGGTACTCGGGGCTACACCTTC.

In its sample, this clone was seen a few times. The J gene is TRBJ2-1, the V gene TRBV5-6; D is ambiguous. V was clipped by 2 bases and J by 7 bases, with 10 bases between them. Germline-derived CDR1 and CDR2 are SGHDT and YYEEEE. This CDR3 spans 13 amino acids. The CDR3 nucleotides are TGTGCCAGCAGCTTACATGGCCAGAATGAGCAGTTCTTC. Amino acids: CASSLHGQNEQFF.

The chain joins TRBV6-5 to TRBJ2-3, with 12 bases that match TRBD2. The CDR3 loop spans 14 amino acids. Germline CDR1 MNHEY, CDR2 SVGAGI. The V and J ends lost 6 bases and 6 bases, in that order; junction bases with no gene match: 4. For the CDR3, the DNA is TGTGCCAGCAGGACTAGCGGGGGTCGGGATACGCAGTATTTT. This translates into CASRTSGGRDTQYF.

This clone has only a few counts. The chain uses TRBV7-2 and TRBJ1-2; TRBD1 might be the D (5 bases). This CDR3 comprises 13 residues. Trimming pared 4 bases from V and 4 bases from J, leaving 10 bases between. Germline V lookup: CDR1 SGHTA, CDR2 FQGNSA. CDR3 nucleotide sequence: TGTGCCAGCAGCTACGGACAAACCTATGGCTACACCTTC. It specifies CASSYGQTYGYTF.

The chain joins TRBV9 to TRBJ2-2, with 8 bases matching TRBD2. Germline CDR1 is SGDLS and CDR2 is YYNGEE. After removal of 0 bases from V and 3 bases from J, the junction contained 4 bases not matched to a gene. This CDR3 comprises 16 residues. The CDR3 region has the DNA TGTGCCAGCAGCGTAGCAGCGGGAGTGGACACCGGGGAGCTGTTTTTT. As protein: CASSVAAGVDTGELFF.

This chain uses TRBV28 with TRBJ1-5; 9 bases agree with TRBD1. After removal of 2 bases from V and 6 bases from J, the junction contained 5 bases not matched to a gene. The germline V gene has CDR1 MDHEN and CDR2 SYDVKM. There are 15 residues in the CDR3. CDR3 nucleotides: TGTGCCAGCAGTTTAAGGGGGACAGGGCGTCAGCCCCAGCATTTT. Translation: CASSLRGTGRQPQHF.

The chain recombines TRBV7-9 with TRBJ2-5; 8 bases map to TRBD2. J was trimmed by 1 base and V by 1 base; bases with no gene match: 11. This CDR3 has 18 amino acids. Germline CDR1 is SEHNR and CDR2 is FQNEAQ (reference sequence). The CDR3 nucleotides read TGTGCCAGCAGCTTAGAACTGGTCGGAGCGGGAGTCCAAGAGACCCAGTACTTC. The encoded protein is CASSLELVGAGVQETQYF.

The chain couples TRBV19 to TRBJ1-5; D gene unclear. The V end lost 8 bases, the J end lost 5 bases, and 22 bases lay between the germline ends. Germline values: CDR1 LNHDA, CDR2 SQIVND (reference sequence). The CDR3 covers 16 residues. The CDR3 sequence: CASGPSVGRKYQPQHF. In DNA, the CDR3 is TGTGCCAGTGGGCCTTCTGTCGGTCGGAAGTATCAGCCCCAGCATTTT.

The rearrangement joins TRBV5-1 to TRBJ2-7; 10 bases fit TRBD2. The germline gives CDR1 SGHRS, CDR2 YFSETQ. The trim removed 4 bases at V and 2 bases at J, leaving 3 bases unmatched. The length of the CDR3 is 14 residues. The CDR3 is CASSLLAGTYEQYF. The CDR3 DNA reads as TGCGCCAGCAGCCTACTAGCGGGGACCTACGAGCAGTACTTC.

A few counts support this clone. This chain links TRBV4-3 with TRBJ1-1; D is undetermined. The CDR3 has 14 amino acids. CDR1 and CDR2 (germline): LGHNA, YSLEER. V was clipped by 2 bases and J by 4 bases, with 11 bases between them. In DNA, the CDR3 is TGCGCCAGCAGCCAAAAGGGAGCGGTCACTGAAGCTTTCTTT. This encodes CASSQKGAVTEAFF.

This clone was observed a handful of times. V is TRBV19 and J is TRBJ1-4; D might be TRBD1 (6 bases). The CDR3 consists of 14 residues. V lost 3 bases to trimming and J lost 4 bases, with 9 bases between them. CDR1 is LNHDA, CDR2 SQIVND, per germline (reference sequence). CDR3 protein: CASSMGGLNEKLFF. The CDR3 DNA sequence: TGTGCCAGTAGTATGGGGGGGCTTAATGAAAAACTGTTTTTT.

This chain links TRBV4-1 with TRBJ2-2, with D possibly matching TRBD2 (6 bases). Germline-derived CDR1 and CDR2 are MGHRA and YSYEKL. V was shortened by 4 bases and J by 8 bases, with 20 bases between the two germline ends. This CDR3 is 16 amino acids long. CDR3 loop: CASSLSPGTGMGELFF. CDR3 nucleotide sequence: TGCGCCAGCAGCCTTTCCCCCGGGACTGGAATGGGGGAGCTGTTTTTT.

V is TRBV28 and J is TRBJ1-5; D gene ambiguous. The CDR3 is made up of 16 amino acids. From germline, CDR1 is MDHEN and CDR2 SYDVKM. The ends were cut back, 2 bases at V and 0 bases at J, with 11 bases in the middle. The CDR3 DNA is TGTGCCAGCAGTTTAGGTACTCTCAATAGCAATCAGCCCCAGCATTTT. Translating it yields CASSLGTLNSNQPQHF.

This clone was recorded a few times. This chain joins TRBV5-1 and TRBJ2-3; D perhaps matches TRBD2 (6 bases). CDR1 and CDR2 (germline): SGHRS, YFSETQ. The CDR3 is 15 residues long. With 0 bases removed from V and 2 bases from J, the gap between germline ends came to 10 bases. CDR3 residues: CASSLDGGNTDTQYF. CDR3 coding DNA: TGCGCCAGCAGCTTGGATGGGGGGAACACAGATACGCAGTATTTT.

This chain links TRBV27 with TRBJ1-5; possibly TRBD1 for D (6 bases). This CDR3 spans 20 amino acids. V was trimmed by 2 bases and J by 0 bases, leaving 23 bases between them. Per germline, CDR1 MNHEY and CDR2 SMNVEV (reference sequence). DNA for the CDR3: TGTGCCAGCAGTTTAAAGGGGCCCAGGACAGCCACCTATAGCAATCAGCCCCAGCATTTT. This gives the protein CASSLKGPRTATYSNQPQHF.

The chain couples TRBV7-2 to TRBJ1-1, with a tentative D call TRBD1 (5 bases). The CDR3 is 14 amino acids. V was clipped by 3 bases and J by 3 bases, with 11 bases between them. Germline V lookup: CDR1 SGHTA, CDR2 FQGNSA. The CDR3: CASSLSGGYTEAFF. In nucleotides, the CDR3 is TGTGCCAGCAGCTTGTCGGGGGGATACACTGAAGCTTTCTTT.

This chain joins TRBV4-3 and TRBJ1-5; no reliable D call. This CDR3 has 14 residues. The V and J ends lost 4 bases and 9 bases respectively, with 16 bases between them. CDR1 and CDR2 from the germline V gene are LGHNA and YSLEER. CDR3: CASSPRPETPPQHF. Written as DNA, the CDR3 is TGCGCCAGCAGCCCAAGACCCGAGACACCGCCCCAGCATTTT.

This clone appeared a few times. The CDR3 sequence: CASNFRGTEDSNQPQHF. CDR3 nucleotide sequence: TGTGCCAGCAATTTCCGAGGGACAGAGGATAGCAATCAGCCCCAGCATTTT. This sequence joins TRBV11-3 and TRBJ1-5; TRBD1 agrees at 7 bases. The CDR3 extends over 17 amino acids. V lost 7 bases, J lost 0 bases, and 12 bases stayed unmatched. CDR1 SGHNT and CDR2 YENEEA come from the germline V gene.

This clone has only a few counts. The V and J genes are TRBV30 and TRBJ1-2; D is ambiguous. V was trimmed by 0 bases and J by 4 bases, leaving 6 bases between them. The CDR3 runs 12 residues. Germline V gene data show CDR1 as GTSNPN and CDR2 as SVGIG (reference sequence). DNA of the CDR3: TGTGCCTGGAGTGTGGCAGTCTATGGCTACACCTTC. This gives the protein CAWSVAVYGYTF.

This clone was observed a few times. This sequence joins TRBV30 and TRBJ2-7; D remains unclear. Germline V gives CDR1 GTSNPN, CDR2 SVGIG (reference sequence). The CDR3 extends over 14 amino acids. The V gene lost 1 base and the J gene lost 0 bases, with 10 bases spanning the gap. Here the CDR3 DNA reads TGTGCCTGGAGTGATTTTGTGGCCTCCTACGAGCAGTACTTC. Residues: CAWSDFVASYEQYF. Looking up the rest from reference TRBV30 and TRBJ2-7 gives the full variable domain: SQTIHQWPATLVQPVGSPLSLECTVEGTSNPNLYWYRQAAGRGLQLLFYSVGIGQISSEVPQNLSASRPQDRQFILSSKKLLLSDSGFYLCAWSDFVASYEQYFGPGTRLTVT.

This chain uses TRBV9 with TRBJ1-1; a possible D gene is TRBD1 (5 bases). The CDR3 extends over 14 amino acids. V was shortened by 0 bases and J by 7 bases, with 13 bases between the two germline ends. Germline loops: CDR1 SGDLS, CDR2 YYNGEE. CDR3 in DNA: TGTGCCAGCAGCGTAGTTCAGGGCGCGATTGAAGCTTTCTTT. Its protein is CASSVVQGAIEAFF.

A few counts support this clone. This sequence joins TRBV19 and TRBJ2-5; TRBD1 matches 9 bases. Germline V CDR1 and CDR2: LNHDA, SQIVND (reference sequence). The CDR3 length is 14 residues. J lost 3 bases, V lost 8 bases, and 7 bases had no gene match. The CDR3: CASASTGGKETQYF. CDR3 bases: TGTGCCAGTGCGTCCACAGGGGGCAAAGAGACCCAGTACTTC.

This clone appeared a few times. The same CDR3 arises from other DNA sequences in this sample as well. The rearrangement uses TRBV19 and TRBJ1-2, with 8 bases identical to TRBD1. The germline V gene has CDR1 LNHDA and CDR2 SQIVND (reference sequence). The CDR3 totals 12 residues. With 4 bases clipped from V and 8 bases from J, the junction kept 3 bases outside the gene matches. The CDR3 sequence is CASSSRQGGYTF. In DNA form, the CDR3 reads TGTGCCAGTAGTAGCCGACAGGGGGGCTACACCTTC.

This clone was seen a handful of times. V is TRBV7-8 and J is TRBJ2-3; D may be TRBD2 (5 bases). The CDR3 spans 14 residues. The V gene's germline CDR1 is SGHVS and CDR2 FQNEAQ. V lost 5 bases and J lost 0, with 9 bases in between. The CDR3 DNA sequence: TGTGCCAGCAGCCAGCGGACTAGCACAGATACGCAGTATTTT. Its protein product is CASSQRTSTDTQYF. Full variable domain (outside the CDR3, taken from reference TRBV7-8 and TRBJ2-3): GAGVSQSPRYKVAKRGQDVALRCDPISGHVSLFWYQQALGQGPEFLTYFQNEAQLDKSGLPSDRFFAERPEGSVSTLKIQRTQQEDSAVYLCASSQRTSTDTQYFGPGTRLTVL.